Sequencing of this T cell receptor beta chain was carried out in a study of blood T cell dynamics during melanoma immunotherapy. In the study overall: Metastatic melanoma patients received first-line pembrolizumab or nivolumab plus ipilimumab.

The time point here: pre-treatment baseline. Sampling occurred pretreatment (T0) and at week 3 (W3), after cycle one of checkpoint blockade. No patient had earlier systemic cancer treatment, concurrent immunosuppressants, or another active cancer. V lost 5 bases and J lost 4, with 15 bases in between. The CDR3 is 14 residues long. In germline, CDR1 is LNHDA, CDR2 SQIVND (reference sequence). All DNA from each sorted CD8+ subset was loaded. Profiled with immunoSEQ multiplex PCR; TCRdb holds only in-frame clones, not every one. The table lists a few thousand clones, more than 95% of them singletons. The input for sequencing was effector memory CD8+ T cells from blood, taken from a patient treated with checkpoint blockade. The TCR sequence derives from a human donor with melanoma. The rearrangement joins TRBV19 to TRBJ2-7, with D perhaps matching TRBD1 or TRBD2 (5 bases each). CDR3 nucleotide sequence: TGTGCCAGTAGTCCCGGGACGGCCTTTTACGAGCAGTACTTC. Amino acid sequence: CASSPGTAFYEQYF.